Listed here are 23 T cell receptor beta chains from one sample, sequenced in a study of shared clonotypes between healthy human individuals. The repertoire was sequenced with immunoSEQ multiplex PCR; TCRdb's copy has only in-frame clones and lacks some. The table shows a few million clones, with around 95% occurring only once. The sample taken for sequencing was naive CD4+ T cells sorted from blood. Subset: CD45RA+ positively selected. The source is a man between 18 and 29 years old in good health.

V and J are TRBV25-1 and TRBJ2-2; D gene uncertain. The V end lost 3 bases, the J end lost 4 bases, and 12 bases lay between the germline ends. CDR1 and CDR2 (germline): MGHDK, SYGVNS. The CDR3 length is 15 residues. CDR3 sequence reads: CASSDGPPRTGELFF. DNA of the CDR3: TGTGCCAGCAGTGACGGACCCCCCCGCACCGGGGAGCTGTTTTTT. Full variable domain (remainder filled in from reference TRBV25-1 and TRBJ2-2): EADIYQTPRYLVIGTGKKITLECSQTMGHDKMYWYQQDPGMELHLIHYSYGVNSTEKGDLSSESTVSRIRTEHFPLTLESARPSHTSQYLCASSDGPPRTGELFFGEGSRLTVL.

This clone has only one observation. This sequence joins TRBV29-1 and TRBJ2-2; the D is unclear. CDR3 length: 12 amino acids. Trimming stripped 4 bases from V and 1 base from J, with 4 bases between. In germline, CDR1 is SQVTM, CDR2 ANQGSEA. The chain's CDR3 is CSVVVNTGELFF. The CDR3 nucleotides are TGCAGCGTTGTGGTGAACACCGGGGAGCTGTTTTTT.

The chain employs TRBV18 and TRBJ2-7, with a tentative D call TRBD1 (6 bases). With 4 bases removed from V and 2 bases from J, the gap between germline ends came to 15 bases. Germline V gene sequence: CDR1 KGHSH, CDR2 LQKENI. CDR3 size: 15 residues. CDR3 in DNA: TGTGCCAGCTCACAGTACGACAGGCCTCCCTACGAGCAGTACTTC. Translation: CASSQYDRPPYEQYF.

The chain has TRBV19 and TRBJ1-5; 7 positions agree with TRBD1. The CDR3 consists of 14 residues. Germline CDR1 LNHDA, CDR2 SQIVND (reference sequence). V was clipped by 7 bases and J by 3 bases; unmatched bases: 6. CDR3 protein: CASKTGDTNQPQHF. The DNA for the CDR3 is TGTGCCAGTAAAACAGGGGACACCAATCAGCCCCAGCATTTT.

V and J are TRBV5-1 and TRBJ2-2, with TRBD1 matching over 10 bases. CDR3 size: 15 residues. The trim removed 7 bases at V and 6 bases at J, leaving 9 bases unmatched. Germline-derived CDR1 and CDR2 are SGHRS and YFSETQ. The CDR3 sequence: CASRQTGGAAGELFF. CDR3 bases: TGCGCCAGCCGCCAGACAGGGGGCGCGGCCGGGGAGCTGTTTTTT.

The chain has TRBV4-1 and TRBJ2-7; D remains unclear. CDR3 length equals 14 residues. The germline V gene has CDR1 MGHRA and CDR2 YSYEKL. The V end lost 1 base, the J end lost 3 bases, and 10 bases lay between the germline ends. CDR3 loop: CASSQAPTSYEQYF. The DNA of the CDR3 is TGCGCCAGCAGCCAAGCCCCGACCAGCTACGAGCAGTACTTC.

In DNA form, the CDR3 reads TGTGCCAGCAGCTCAAATCGGGGGGGTAGCACAGATACGCAGTATTTT. Its translation is CASSSNRGGSTDTQYF. The chain employs TRBV13 and TRBJ2-3; TRBD2 matches at 8 bases. Germline-derived CDR1 and CDR2 are PRHDT and FYEKMQ (reference sequence). This CDR3 region has 16 residues. After removal of 4 bases from V and 0 bases from J, the junction contained 6 bases not matched to a gene.

This chain uses TRBV2 with TRBJ1-2; D gene ambiguous. The germline gives CDR1 SNHLY, CDR2 FYNNEI. The CDR3 has 15 amino acids. Trimming pared 6 bases from V and 8 bases from J, leaving 22 bases between. Here the CDR3 reads CASSAEGAVGGGYTF. CDR3 in DNA: TGTGCCAGCAGCGCCGAGGGTGCCGTGGGTGGCGGCTACACCTTC. Full variable domain (missing parts from reference TRBV2 and TRBJ1-2): EPEVTQTPSHQVTQMGQEVILRCVPISNHLYFYWYRQILGQKVEFLVSFYNNEISEKSEIFDDQFSVERPDGSNFTLKIRSTKLEDSAMYFCASSAEGAVGGGYTFGSGTRLTVV.

In its sample, this clone was seen a few times. The chain uses TRBV5-1 and TRBJ2-7; 12 bases fit TRBD2. With 0 bases clipped from V and 2 bases from J, the junction kept 0 bases outside the gene matches. Per germline, CDR1 SGHRS and CDR2 YFSETQ. This CDR3 region has 15 residues. Here the CDR3 DNA reads TGCGCCAGCAGCTTGGGGACTAGCGGGGCCTACGAGCAGTACTTC. It codes for CASSLGTSGAYEQYF.

V gene TRBV29-1 combines with J gene TRBJ1-1; 8 positions match TRBD1. J lost 4 bases, V lost 7 bases, and 14 bases had no gene match. CDR3 length: 15 amino acids. CDR1 and CDR2 from the germline V gene are SQVTM and ANQGSEA. In nucleotides, the CDR3 is TGCAGCGGCCGACAGGGGTCATCGATGAGCACTGAAGCTTTCTTT. It translates to CSGRQGSSMSTEAFF.

This chain uses TRBV6-5 with TRBJ1-2; no clear D gene. The V end was cut by 6 bases, the J end by 4 bases, with 15 bases between. There are 14 residues in the CDR3. Germline CDR1 is MNHEY and CDR2 is SVGAGI. In DNA, the CDR3 is TGTGCCAGCAGCAGTGAGTTCACGGTCTATGGCTACACCTTC. It specifies CASSSEFTVYGYTF.

The chain uses TRBV9 and TRBJ1-6, with a possible D match to TRBD1 (6 bases). The V and J ends lost 3 bases and 10 bases respectively, with 14 bases between them. The CDR3 spans 14 residues. Germline V gives CDR1 SGDLS, CDR2 YYNGEE. Here the CDR3 DNA reads TGTGCCAGCAGCGAGGGGGGCTGGAGGTCACCCCTCCACTTT. Amino acids: CASSEGGWRSPLHF.

With regard to this clone: Distinct nucleotide sequences in the sample also encode this CDR3. The chain couples TRBV7-2 to TRBJ1-1; D uncertain. Trimming took off 3 bases at V and 1 base at J, with 6 bases between the two ends. CDR1 SGHTA and CDR2 FQGNSA come from the germline V gene. The CDR3 sequence is 13 residues long. This CDR3 is CASSFGENTEAFF. The CDR3 nucleotides are TGTGCCAGCAGCTTCGGAGAGAACACTGAAGCTTTCTTT.

The table lists this clone with a count of one. The chain carries TRBV10-3 and TRBJ1-6; D uncertain. Germline V CDR1 and CDR2: ENHRY, SYGVKD. The CDR3 runs to 17 residues. Trimming cost V 0 bases and J 5 bases, with 14 bases left between them. The CDR3 DNA sequence: TGTGCCATCAGTGAGTCGGAATTCGCCGTTAATAATTCACCCCTCCACTTT. It encodes CAISESEFAVNNSPLHF.

The chain couples TRBV5-1 to TRBJ2-7; 11 positions match TRBD2. Germline values: CDR1 SGHRS, CDR2 YFSETQ. The trim removed 3 bases at V and 0 bases at J, leaving 5 bases unmatched. This CDR3 has 16 amino acids. The CDR3 here is CASSYGLAGSSYEQYF. As DNA, the CDR3 is TGCGCCAGCAGCTACGGACTAGCGGGTAGCTCCTACGAGCAGTACTTC.

The chain has TRBV19 and TRBJ2-7, with D possibly matching TRBD1 (6 bases). CDR1 and CDR2 (germline): LNHDA, SQIVND (reference sequence). V lost 4 bases and J 4 bases, leaving 11 bases between the germline ends. The CDR3 totals 13 residues. The CDR3 DNA reads TGTGCCAGTAGTAGGGGACATCTGTACGAGCAGTACTTC. Residues: CASSRGHLYEQYF.

The chain uses TRBV6-5 and TRBJ2-3; 7 bases match TRBD2. Per germline, CDR1 MNHEY and CDR2 SVGAGI. CDR3 length: 14 amino acids. V dropped 8 bases and J dropped 2; count of bases not matched to a gene: 7. For the CDR3, the DNA is TGTGCCAGCCACACAGCGGGGATCACAGATACGCAGTATTTT. Translation: CASHTAGITDTQYF.

The CDR3 bases are TGCGCCAGCAGCTCCCAGCGGACCAATGAGCAGTTCTTC. Translated: CASSSQRTNEQFF. The chain joins TRBV4-3 to TRBJ2-1, with a possible D match to TRBD2 (5 bases). Germline loops: CDR1 LGHNA, CDR2 YSLEER. Trimming took off 5 bases at V and 6 bases at J, with 11 bases between the two ends. This CDR3 has 13 amino acids.

V is TRBV9 and J is TRBJ1-4; D unresolved. Germline V gives CDR1 SGDLS, CDR2 YYNGEE. The CDR3 has 14 residues. Deletions cut 0 bases from V and 6 bases from J, with 9 bases between. CDR3 in DNA: TGTGCCAGCAGCGTAGATTCGGGTTATGAAAAACTGTTTTTT. Translated: CASSVDSGYEKLFF.

This chain links TRBV10-3 with TRBJ2-7; TRBD2 agrees at 8 bases. Trimming removed 6 bases from V and 1 base from J; junction bases left unmatched: 2. CDR1 and CDR2 (germline): ENHRY, SYGVKD. The CDR3 spans 13 residues. CDR3 in amino acids: CAIRTSDSYEQYF. In DNA, the CDR3 is TGTGCCATCAGGACTAGCGATTCCTACGAGCAGTACTTC.

V gene TRBV6-6 combines with J gene TRBJ1-6; a possible D gene is TRBD1 (6 bases). CDR1 MNHNY and CDR2 SVGAGI come from the germline V gene (reference sequence). The CDR3 is made up of 13 amino acids. Deletions cut 6 bases from V and 9 bases from J, with 12 bases between. CDR3 in amino acids: CASSPGQSSPLHF. CDR3 DNA sequence: TGTGCCAGCAGCCCCGGACAGTCTTCACCCCTCCACTTT.

The chain recombines TRBV30 with TRBJ2-2; no reliable D call. CDR3 size: 11 residues. The germline V gene has CDR1 GTSNPN and CDR2 SVGIG (reference sequence). The V gene lost 4 bases and the J gene lost 8 bases, with 8 bases spanning the gap. CDR3 bases: TGTGCCTGGATTTCGGCAGGGGAGCTGTTTTTT. Translation: CAWISAGELFF.

The chain recombines TRBV2 with TRBJ2-4; D may be TRBD1 (5 bases). The CDR3 length is 14 residues. Germline values: CDR1 SNHLY, CDR2 FYNNEI. The V gene lost 2 bases and the J gene lost 4 bases, with 9 bases spanning the gap. The CDR3 DNA reads as TGTGCCAGCAGTGAACAAGGACAAAAAAACATTCAGTACTTC. It translates to CASSEQGQKNIQYF.